Below are 6 T cell receptor beta chains sequenced from a single sample in a study of tissue T cells after allogeneic stem cell transplantation. Time point given: mouse harvest day 7 after allogeneic transplant. Mouse grafts combined 10^7 T-cell-depleted bone marrow cells with 10^6 splenic CD5+ T cells. Libraries were prepared by immunoSEQ multiplex PCR; TCRdb keeps only in-frame clonotypes and omits some of them. Among about 9,500 clones, 40% to 55% were seen once, and the ten largest hold 7.1%. Material: gut tissue. All receptors come from a female BALB/c mouse given C57BL/6 T cells with graft-versus-host disease after an allogeneic hematopoietic cell transplant.

As to this clone: The germline and genes are mouse ones. CDR3 residues: CASIPRDRDAEQFF. The CDR3 DNA, read in part, is TGTGCTAGCATCCCCCGGGACAGGGATGCTGAGCAGTTC. The chain employs TRBV29 and TRBJ2-1; TRBD1 matches at 9 bases. Read coverage stops 1 residue before the CDR3 terminus; the germline J gene supplies the remainder. Germline lookup yields CDR1 MSHET and CDR2 SYDVDS. The CDR3 totals 14 residues. V lost 7 bases to trimming and J lost 5 bases; unmatched junction nucleotides: 6.

This clone was observed a handful of times. The germline and genes are mouse ones. The read halts 1 residue ahead of the CDR3 end, with the missing end drawn from the germline J gene. The chain has TRBV16 and TRBJ1-4; no definite D call. Germline assignment: CDR1 SGHSA and CDR2 FRNQAP. The CDR3 is made up of 14 amino acids. The V end was cut by 0 bases, the J end by 4 bases, with 6 bases between. The CDR3 region is CASSLEGSNERLFF. CDR3 DNA, as far as it was read: TGTGCAAGCAGCTTAGAGGGGAGCAACGAAAGATTATTT.

On this clone: Genes here carry mouse names. The sequenced fragment ends 1 residue before the CDR3 boundary, so the rest is inferred from the germline J gene. The rearrangement uses TRBV12-1 and TRBJ1-1; D perhaps matches TRBD1 (6 bases). With 4 bases removed from V and 6 bases from J, the gap between germline ends came to 11 bases. The CDR3 consists of 12 residues. The germline V gene encodes CDR1 SGHSN and CDR2 HYEKVE. CDR3 residues: CASSRWTAEVFF. The covered CDR3 bases are TGTGCCAGCTCCCGATGGACAGCAGAAGTCTTC.

Turning to this clone: The genes and germline here are from mouse. Read coverage stops 1 residue before the CDR3 terminus; the germline J gene supplies the remainder. This rearrangement joins TRBV12-1 to TRBJ2-2, with D perhaps matching TRBD1 (6 bases). Germline V gene sequence: CDR1 SGHSN, CDR2 HYEKVE. V was shortened by 0 bases and J by 2 bases, with 6 bases between the two germline ends. The CDR3 is 14 residues long. The CDR3 is CASSLQGNTGQLYF. CDR3 DNA, as far as it was read: TGTGCCAGCTCTCTCCAGGGGAACACCGGGCAGCTCTAC.

This clone was seen a few times. These gene names are mouse names. The sequenced fragment ends 1 residue before the CDR3 boundary, so the rest is inferred from the germline J gene. J is TRBJ1-3 and V is TRBV26; no definite D call. The CDR3 extends over 12 amino acids. Germline V gene sequence: CDR1 KGHPV, CDR2 FQNQEV (reference sequence). With 3 bases removed from V and 4 bases from J, the gap between germline ends came to 4 bases. The CDR3 reads CASSLGGNTLYF. CDR3 DNA, as far as it was read: TGTGCCAGCAGTCTAGGGGGAAATACGCTCTAT.

For this clone: The gene names here belong to mouse. The read terminates 1 residue ahead of where the CDR3 ends, so the germline J gene completes it. The chain is built from TRBV26 and TRBJ1-1; 7 bases are a match to TRBD1. V trimming: 3 bases; J trimming: 1 base; junction bases outside the gene matches: 2. The CDR3 contains 14 residues. Germline V gene sequence: CDR1 KGHPV, CDR2 FQNQEV (reference sequence). CDR3 protein: CASSLYRGNTEVFF. The CDR3 bases that were read are TGTGCCAGCAGTCTTTACAGGGGGAACACAGAAGTCTTC.